This T cell receptor (beta chain) was documented in a study of cytomegalovirus exposure and HLA in healthy donors. Notes on the study in general: A link between a missense DCLRE1C variant and TCR beta V- and J-gene trimming emerged from a later analysis.

CDR3 length: 17 residues. Germline assignment: CDR1 MGHRA and CDR2 YSYEKL. Trimming took 0 bases from V and 8 from J, leaving 20 bases between them. Comments on this clone: Its cognate antigen is unknown.

PCR was performed using 60 Vbeta and 13 Jbeta primers. Only in-frame clones appear in the TCRdb table, and some are missing; sequencing was by immunoSEQ multiplex PCR. Of roughly 150,000 clones listed, 70% to 80% are singletons. Sequenced input: PBMCs. This clonotype was sampled from a woman aged 40 to 55 in good health and CMV-seropositive. J is TRBJ2-1 and V is TRBV4-1; D perhaps matches TRBD2 (7 bases). In DNA, the CDR3 is TGCGCCAGCAGCCAAGATAGTTCGCTAGCGGAGGGGGATGAGCAGTTCTTC. Protein sequence: CASSQDSSLAEGDEQFF.